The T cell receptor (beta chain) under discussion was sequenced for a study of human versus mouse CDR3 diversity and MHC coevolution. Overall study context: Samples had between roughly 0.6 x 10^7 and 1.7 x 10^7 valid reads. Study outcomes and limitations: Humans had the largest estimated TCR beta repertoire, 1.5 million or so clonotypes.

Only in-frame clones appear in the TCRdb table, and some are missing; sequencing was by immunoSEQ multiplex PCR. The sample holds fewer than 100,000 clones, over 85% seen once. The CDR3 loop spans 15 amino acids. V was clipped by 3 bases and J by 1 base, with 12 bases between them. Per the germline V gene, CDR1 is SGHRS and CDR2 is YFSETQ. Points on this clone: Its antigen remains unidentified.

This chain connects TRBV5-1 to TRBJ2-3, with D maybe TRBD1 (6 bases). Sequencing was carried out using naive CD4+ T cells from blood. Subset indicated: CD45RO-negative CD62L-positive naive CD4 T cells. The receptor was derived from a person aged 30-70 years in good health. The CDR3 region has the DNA TGCGCCAGCAGCTCGTCGGGACATCGCACAGATACGCAGTATTTT. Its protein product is CASSSSGHRTDTQYF.